This TCR beta chain was sequenced for a study of molecular identifiers for immune sequencing clone quantification. Germline CDR1 is GTSNPN and CDR2 is SVGIG (reference sequence). CDR3 size: 14 residues. The J segment lost 0 bases and the V segment lost 5 bases, leaving 4 bases of the junction unmatched. TCRdb called the PCR reads again in MiXCR, with one record for every CDR3 protein. The sample comprises around 480,000 distinct CDR3 sequences, 25% of which are singletons, and 0.7% to 0.9% rests with the top ten. This sequence originates from a human donor in good health. Some libraries in this study had Jurkat cell RNA spiked in. The chain joins TRBV30 to TRBJ2-7; TRBD1 matches at 10 bases. The sequenced material came from naive CD8+ T cells from blood, with Jurkat cell RNA spiked in. As for subset: FACS-sorted CD8+CD4-CCR7+CD45RA+ naive T cells. Here the CDR3 reads CAWADRGLSYEQYF. The CDR3 DNA follows: TGTGCCTGGGCTGACAGGGGGCTCTCCTACGAGCAGTACTTC. The full variable domain, with the rest looked up from reference TRBV30 and TRBJ2-7, is SQTIHQWPATLVQPVGSPLSLECTVEGTSNPNLYWYRQAAGRGLQLLFYSVGIGQISSEVPQNLSASRPQDRQFILSSKKLLLSDSGFYLCAWADRGLSYEQYFGPGTRLTVT.